This T cell receptor (beta chain) comes out of a study of blood T cell repertoires in COVID-19. Study-wide context: Specimens from acute and convalescent COVID-19 originated in the United States, Italy and Spain. Sources were T cells, B-cell-depleted T cells, or PBMCs; the material itself was cDNA or gDNA.

The germline V gene has CDR1 SGHNT and CDR2 YYREEE (reference sequence). V lost 0 bases and J lost 4, with 8 bases in between. This CDR3 comprises 14 residues. Sequenced by immunoSEQ multiplex PCR; TCRdb stores in-frame clones only, minus some. Altogether about 58,000 clones are present, about 86% being singletons, with the ten largest covering around 9.6%. V usage is TRBV5-4 and J usage is TRBJ1-3, with TRBD1 as a possible D gene (5 bases). This receptor was taken from a man of 80 years or more with COVID-19, enrolled during active disease. The material sequenced was peripheral blood. CDR3 residues: CASSLARGGNTIYF. The CDR3 region has the DNA TGTGCCAGCAGCTTGGCCCGGGGGGGAAACACCATATATTTT.